Given below is one T cell receptor beta chain in context. The antigen is undetermined. Germline CDR1 SGHKS, CDR2 YYEKEE (reference sequence). Trimming took 1 base from V and 2 from J, leaving 7 bases between them. The CDR3 totals 13 residues. This specimen comes from a study of T cell repertoires in cytomegalovirus infection. Study at large: Public signatures in TCR beta pointed to CMV infection and matching HLA type. The study's findings and limits: Summed frequency of shared TCR beta families picked out CMV carriers who also had the relevant HLA. Ex vivo, HLA-C-restricted CMV-specific TCR beta clonotypes prevailed over the rest of the response.

In TCRdb, the reads were re-called with MiXCR into one record per CDR3 protein. The sample shows some 350,000 distinct CDR3 sequences, less than 20% of them seen only once. This rearrangement joins TRBV5-5 to TRBJ2-7; D remains ambiguous. Sequencing was carried out using PBMCs. The sequence was collected from a human donor in good health (CMV status not recorded). Some clones in this sample may be carry-over from other donors' samples. CDR3 loop: CASSLWQTYEQYF. CDR3 coding DNA: TGTGCCAGCAGCTTGTGGCAGACCTACGAGCAGTACTTC.